These 31 T cell receptor beta chains were sequenced from one sample in a study of blood T cell repertoires in COVID-19. Clones were sequenced by immunoSEQ multiplex PCR, and TCRdb holds only the in-frame ones, with some missing. The sample consists of under 500,000 clones, 75% to 90% of them appearing once. Input material: peripheral blood. These TCRs come from a woman in her thirties with acute or convalescent COVID-19.

The rearrangement uses TRBV24-1 and TRBJ2-3; 11 bases are shared with TRBD1. The V segment lost 3 bases and the J segment 5 bases; nucleotides outside the gene matches: 9. Germline V gives CDR1 KGHDR, CDR2 SFDVKD. This CDR3 has 17 residues. CDR3 protein: CATSDPIPGQGVDTQYF. DNA of the CDR3: TGTGCCACCAGTGATCCGATCCCGGGACAGGGGGTAGATACGCAGTATTTT.

The rearrangement uses TRBV5-1 and TRBJ2-1; D is perhaps TRBD2 (5 bases). The CDR3 consists of 15 residues. V gave up 0 bases and J gave up 2 bases, with 9 bases separating them. Germline V CDR1 and CDR2: SGHRS, YFSETQ. The CDR3 DNA sequence: TGCGCCAGCAGCTTGGTCGGGAACCCCTACAATGAGCAGTTCTTC. Its translation: CASSLVGNPYNEQFF. Full variable domain (outside the CDR3, taken from reference TRBV5-1 and TRBJ2-1): KAGVTQTPRYLIKTRGQQVTLSCSPISGHRSVSWYQQTPGQGLQFLFEYFSETQRNKGNFPGRFSGRQFSNSRSEMNVSTLELGDSALYLCASSLVGNPYNEQFFGPGTRLTVL.

The rearrangement links TRBV9 to TRBJ2-2; D perhaps matches TRBD1 (5 bases). The CDR3 is 17 amino acids. CDR1 and CDR2 (germline): SGDLS, YYNGEE. The germline V and J ends were trimmed by 3 bases and 1 base, with 16 bases remaining between them. For the CDR3, the DNA is TGTGCCAGCAGCGCCCCCCTGCGCAGGGAGAACACCGGGGAGCTGTTTTTT. This codes for CASSAPLRRENTGELFF.

This chain joins TRBV28 and TRBJ2-7, with 7 bases fitting TRBD2. Trimming took 3 bases from V and 4 from J; bases not matched to a gene: 6. The germline V gene has CDR1 MDHEN and CDR2 SYDVKM. CDR3 size: 14 residues. The CDR3 loop is CASSLGGLTYEQYF. DNA of the CDR3: TGTGCCAGCAGTTTGGGAGGGCTCACGTACGAGCAGTACTTC. Full variable domain (outside the CDR3, taken from reference TRBV28 and TRBJ2-7): DVKVTQSSRYLVKRTGEKVFLECVQDMDHENMFWYRQDPGLGLRLIYFSYDVKMKEKGDIPEGYSVSREKKERFSLILESASTNQTSMYLCASSLGGLTYEQYFGPGTRLTVT.

The CDR3 nucleotides are TGTGCCAGCAGAACAGGGGGCGACTATGGCTACACCTTC. Amino acids: CASRTGGDYGYTF. This chain links TRBV28 with TRBJ1-2, with 9 bases fitting TRBD1. V trimming: 6 bases; J trimming: 3 bases; junction bases outside the gene matches: 2. Germline loops: CDR1 MDHEN, CDR2 SYDVKM. CDR3 length: 13 residues.

The V gene is TRBV11-1, the J gene TRBJ2-7, with D maybe TRBD2 (5 bases). This CDR3 is built from 13 residues. Trimming removed 1 base at V and 6 bases at J, with 10 bases between. Per the germline V gene, CDR1 is SGHAT and CDR2 is FQDESV (reference sequence). The CDR3 DNA reads TGTGCCAGCAGCTTAGGACTACAGAGCGAGCAGTACTTC. Protein: CASSLGLQSEQYF.

CDR3 sequence (DNA): TGCGCCAGCAGCCAAGGGGGGGAAGAGCAGTACTTC. It is translated as CASSQGGEEQYF. This chain links TRBV4-1 with TRBJ2-7, with D possibly matching TRBD2 (6 bases). Trimming removed 1 base from V and 7 bases from J, with 8 bases in between. The CDR3 totals 12 residues. Germline CDR1 is MGHRA and CDR2 is YSYEKL.

CDR3: CASRRDRASYEQYF. CDR3 DNA sequence: TGTGCCAGCAGGCGGGACAGAGCCTCCTACGAGCAGTACTTC. J is TRBJ2-7 and V is TRBV6-5, with D tentatively TRBD1 (7 bases). With 6 bases removed from V and 0 bases from J, the gap between germline ends came to 12 bases. The CDR3 is 14 amino acids. Germline CDR1 MNHEY, CDR2 SVGAGI.

The chain joins TRBV5-1 to TRBJ1-4, with D possibly being TRBD1 (6 bases). Per the germline V gene, CDR1 is SGHRS and CDR2 is YFSETQ. V was shortened by 7 bases and J by 6 bases, with 16 bases between the two germline ends. CDR3 length: 14 residues. The DNA for the CDR3 is TGCGCCAGCGCCCTATGGGGGCGTGATGAAAAACTGTTTTTT. This translates into CASALWGRDEKLFF.

V gene TRBV4-1 combines with J gene TRBJ2-3, with TRBD1 matching 7 bases. Germline V CDR1 and CDR2: MGHRA, YSYEKL. The J segment lost 6 bases and the V segment lost 0 bases, leaving 6 bases of the junction unmatched. The CDR3 spans 15 residues. The CDR3 protein is CASSQDEGALDTQYF. For the CDR3, the DNA is TGCGCCAGCAGCCAAGATGAGGGGGCGCTTGATACGCAGTATTTT.

This chain connects TRBV7-3 to TRBJ1-1, with a possible D match to TRBD1 (5 bases). The germline gives CDR1 SGHTA, CDR2 FQGTGA. The CDR3 covers 14 residues. V was shortened by 2 bases and J by 3 bases, with 10 bases between the two germline ends. This chain's CDR3 is CASSLLPGHTEAFF. CDR3 DNA sequence: TGTGCCAGCAGCTTATTACCAGGGCACACTGAAGCTTTCTTT.

The genes are TRBV4-1 and TRBJ2-3, with 12 bases that match TRBD2. The J segment lost 2 bases and the V segment lost 2 bases, leaving 20 bases of the junction unmatched. The CDR3 spans 22 residues. Germline-derived CDR1 and CDR2 are MGHRA and YSYEKL. The CDR3: CASSQPSGGAGPNPRITDTQYF. CDR3 sequence (DNA): TGCGCCAGCAGCCAACCTAGCGGGGGGGCCGGGCCGAATCCCCGGATCACAGATACGCAGTATTTT.

This chain joins TRBV4-1 and TRBJ1-1; D may be TRBD1 (5 bases). Trimming removed 4 bases from V and 2 bases from J, with 20 bases in between. From germline, CDR1 is MGHRA and CDR2 YSYEKL. This CDR3 region has 17 residues. This CDR3 reads CASSPLGQGVTNTEAFF. CDR3 DNA: TGCGCCAGCAGCCCCCTAGGACAAGGAGTGACTAACACTGAAGCTTTCTTT.

This chain joins TRBV29-1 and TRBJ2-2; a weak D match, TRBD2 (5 bases). This CDR3 has 15 residues. Germline-derived CDR1 and CDR2 are SQVTM and ANQGSEA. Trimming took 6 bases from V and 1 from J, leaving 15 bases between them. The CDR3 nucleotides are TGCAGCGTCCCGAGTCCTAGCAGGAACACCGGGGAGCTGTTTTTT. This translates into CSVPSPSRNTGELFF.

V and J are TRBV27 and TRBJ1-2, with TRBD1 matching 8 bases. CDR3 length: 13 residues. Germline lookup yields CDR1 MNHEY and CDR2 SMNVEV (reference sequence). The V gene end was trimmed by 3 bases and the J gene end by 8 bases; junction bases not matched to a gene: 5. CDR3 DNA: TGTGCCAGCAGTTTCGGACAGGGTAGGGGCTACACCTTC. This translates into CASSFGQGRGYTF.

There are many counts of this clone. This rearrangement joins TRBV6-2 or TRBV6-3 to TRBJ2-1; the match to TRBD1 covers 9 bases. CDR1 is MNHEY, CDR2 SVGEGT, per germline. The CDR3 extends over 17 amino acids. After removal of 0 bases from V and 4 bases from J, the junction contained 7 bases not matched to a gene. The CDR3 coding sequence is TGTGCCAGCAGTTACTCGCCCGGGACAGGGCTTTACAATGAGCAGTTCTTC. Its translation: CASSYSPGTGLYNEQFF.

The chain is built from TRBV28 and TRBJ2-1, with D possibly matching TRBD1 (5 bases). This CDR3 is built from 15 residues. Germline CDR1 reads MDHEN; CDR2 reads SYDVKM. Trimming took 3 bases from V and 3 from J, leaving 12 bases between them. The CDR3 sequence: CASSFIGDSYNEQFF. The CDR3 region has the DNA TGTGCCAGCAGTTTTATCGGTGACAGCTACAATGAGCAGTTCTTC.

The gene calls are TRBV7-9 and TRBJ1-2; D is possibly TRBD1 (6 bases). Per the germline V gene, CDR1 is SEHNR and CDR2 is FQNEAQ (reference sequence). The CDR3 consists of 15 residues. The V end was cut by 5 bases, the J end by 0 bases, with 13 bases between. CDR3 residues: CASSLNNRANYGYTF. In nucleotides, the CDR3 is TGTGCCAGCAGCCTAAACAACAGGGCTAACTATGGCTACACCTTC.

The count of this clone is one. The rearrangement joins TRBV15 to TRBJ2-5, with TRBD2 as a possible D gene (5 bases). V lost 8 bases, J lost 5 bases, and 15 bases lay in between. This CDR3 is built from 13 residues. CDR1 LNHNV and CDR2 YYDKDF come from the germline V gene (reference sequence). The CDR3 region has the DNA TGTGCCACCCATGGACTTCTGGGGGAGACCCAGTACTTC. Its translation: CATHGLLGETQYF.

This sequence joins TRBV7-9 and TRBJ1-1, with a tentative D call TRBD1 (6 bases). Germline lookup yields CDR1 SEHNR and CDR2 FQNEAQ (reference sequence). The CDR3 covers 12 residues. Trimming removed 5 bases at V and 8 bases at J, with 12 bases between. The CDR3 DNA sequence: TGTGCCAGCAGCCCTGCACAGGGCGAAGCTTTCTTT. It yields the protein CASSPAQGEAFF.

A word on this clone: Other nucleotide sequences from this sample produce the same CDR3. The V gene is TRBV2, the J gene TRBJ2-3, with 13 bases lining up with TRBD2. Losses at the gene ends were 4 bases for V and 3 bases for J; bases not matched to a gene: 1. CDR3 length: 15 residues. Germline CDR1 reads SNHLY; CDR2 reads FYNNEI. The CDR3 is CASSGLAGGTDTQYF. The CDR3 nucleotides read TGTGCCAGCAGTGGACTAGCGGGGGGAACAGATACGCAGTATTTT. Together with reference TRBV2 and TRBJ2-3, the CDR3 gives the full variable domain: EPEVTQTPSHQVTQMGQEVILRCVPISNHLYFYWYRQILGQKVEFLVSFYNNEISEKSEIFDDQFSVERPDGSNFTLKIRSTKLEDSAMYFCASSGLAGGTDTQYFGPGTRLTVL.

This clone was observed a handful of times. V usage is TRBV9 and J usage is TRBJ1-6; 10 bases fit TRBD1. CDR3 length: 15 amino acids. Per the germline V gene, CDR1 is SGDLS and CDR2 is YYNGEE. J lost 9 bases, V lost 4 bases, and 7 bases had no gene match. The CDR3 DNA is TGTGCCAGCAGCACCCCGGGACAGGGGAGTTCACCCCTCCACTTT. Translating it yields CASSTPGQGSSPLHF. Full variable domain (remainder filled in from reference TRBV9 and TRBJ1-6): DSGVTQTPKHLITATGQRVTLRCSPRSGDLSVYWYQQSLDQGLQFLIQYYNGEERAKGNILERFSAQQFPDLHSELNLSSLELGDSALYFCASSTPGQGSSPLHFGNGTRLTVT.

The chain links TRBV28 to TRBJ1-4, with 10 bases lining up with TRBD1. With V trimmed by 6 bases and J by 8 bases, 12 bases remained unmatched. There are 16 residues in the CDR3. Germline V CDR1 and CDR2: MDHEN, SYDVKM. CDR3 loop: CASRSTGGGLAEKLFF. The CDR3 DNA follows: TGTGCCAGCAGGTCGACAGGGGGCGGGTTAGCCGAAAAACTGTTTTTT.

The V gene is TRBV7-2, the J gene TRBJ2-7; a weak D match, TRBD1 (6 bases). Germline V gene data show CDR1 as SGHTA and CDR2 as FQGNSA. The CDR3 extends over 13 amino acids. With 5 bases removed from V and 7 bases from J, the gap between germline ends came to 15 bases. The CDR3 sequence: CASSLRTAVEQYF. CDR3 bases: TGTGCCAGCAGCCTGCGGACAGCCGTGGAGCAGTACTTC. The whole variable domain, filled in from reference TRBV7-2 and TRBJ2-7, reads GAGVSQSPSNKVTEKGKDVELRCDPISGHTALYWYRQSLGQGLEFLIYFQGNSAPDKSGLPSDRFSAERTGGSVSTLTIQRTQQEDSAVYLCASSLRTAVEQYFGPGTRLTVT.

This clone was counted a single time. This rearrangement joins TRBV28 to TRBJ2-5, with D possibly matching TRBD1 (5 bases). CDR3 size: 14 residues. V lost 8 bases and J 3 bases, leaving 16 bases between the germline ends. Germline assignment: CDR1 MDHEN and CDR2 SYDVKM. This CDR3 reads CASHNWTMEETQYF. The CDR3, as DNA: TGTGCCAGCCACAACTGGACAATGGAAGAGACCCAGTACTTC.

J is TRBJ2-4 and V is TRBV28, with TRBD2 matching over 7 bases. Germline V gene sequence: CDR1 MDHEN, CDR2 SYDVKM. The CDR3 spans 13 residues. Trimming cost V 5 bases and J 9 bases; bases outside gene matches: 7. The CDR3 sequence: CASSPITSAIQYF. The DNA of the CDR3 is TGTGCCAGCAGTCCAATAACTAGCGCCATTCAGTACTTC.

V gene TRBV19 combines with J gene TRBJ1-1; 9 positions match TRBD1. V trimming: 8 bases; J trimming: 10 bases; junction bases outside the gene matches: 8. The V gene's germline CDR1 is LNHDA and CDR2 SQIVND (reference sequence). The CDR3 extends over 12 amino acids. The CDR3: CASGGTGSGAFF. CDR3 nucleotides: TGTGCCAGTGGCGGGACAGGGTCTGGAGCTTTCTTT.

V usage is TRBV2 and J usage is TRBJ1-2; a weak D match, TRBD1 (6 bases). The CDR3 spans 13 residues. Trimming removed 6 bases from V and 5 bases from J, with 13 bases in between. CDR1 and CDR2 (germline): SNHLY, FYNNEI. CDR3 nucleotide sequence: TGTGCCAGCAGGGCAGGGGCTAGTTATGGCTACACCTTC. This sequence encodes CASRAGASYGYTF.

This clone was recorded a few times. V usage is TRBV4-1 and J usage is TRBJ1-5, with 9 bases that match TRBD1. The CDR3 runs 15 residues. After removal of 3 bases from V and 6 bases from J, the junction contained 6 bases not matched to a gene. Per the germline V gene, CDR1 is MGHRA and CDR2 is YSYEKL. CDR3 nucleotides: TGCGCCAGCAGCCACGTGGACAGGGGAGGTCAGCCCCAGCATTTT. It encodes CASSHVDRGGQPQHF.

The V gene is TRBV7-3, the J gene TRBJ1-1, with D tentatively TRBD1 (5 bases). The CDR3 is 10 residues long. CDR1 SGHTA and CDR2 FQGTGA come from the germline V gene. V gave up 10 bases and J gave up 7 bases, with 10 bases separating them. CDR3 residues: CATGGDEAFF. The CDR3 DNA reads as TGTGCCACCGGAGGGGATGAAGCTTTCTTT.

The chain combines TRBV28 with TRBJ2-2; possible D gene TRBD2, 6 bases. The CDR3 is made up of 15 amino acids. Trimming cost V 11 bases and J 5 bases, with 21 bases left between them. CDR1 is MDHEN, CDR2 SYDVKM, per germline. This CDR3 is CAGRTGARGTGELFF. The CDR3 DNA sequence: TGTGCCGGGAGGACCGGGGCTAGAGGAACCGGGGAGCTGTTTTTT.